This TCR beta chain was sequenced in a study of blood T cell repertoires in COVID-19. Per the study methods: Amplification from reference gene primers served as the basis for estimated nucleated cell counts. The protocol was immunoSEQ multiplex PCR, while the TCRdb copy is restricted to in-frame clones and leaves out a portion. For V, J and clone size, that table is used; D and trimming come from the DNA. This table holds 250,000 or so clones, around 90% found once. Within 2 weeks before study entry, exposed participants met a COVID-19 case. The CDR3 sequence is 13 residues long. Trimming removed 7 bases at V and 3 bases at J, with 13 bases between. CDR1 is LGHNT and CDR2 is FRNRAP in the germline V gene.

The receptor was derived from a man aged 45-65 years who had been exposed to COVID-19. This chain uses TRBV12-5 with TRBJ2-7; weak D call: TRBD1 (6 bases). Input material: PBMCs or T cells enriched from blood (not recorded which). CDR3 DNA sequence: TGTGCTAGTGCCGCGGACAGCATCTACGAGCAGTACTTC. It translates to CASAADSIYEQYF.